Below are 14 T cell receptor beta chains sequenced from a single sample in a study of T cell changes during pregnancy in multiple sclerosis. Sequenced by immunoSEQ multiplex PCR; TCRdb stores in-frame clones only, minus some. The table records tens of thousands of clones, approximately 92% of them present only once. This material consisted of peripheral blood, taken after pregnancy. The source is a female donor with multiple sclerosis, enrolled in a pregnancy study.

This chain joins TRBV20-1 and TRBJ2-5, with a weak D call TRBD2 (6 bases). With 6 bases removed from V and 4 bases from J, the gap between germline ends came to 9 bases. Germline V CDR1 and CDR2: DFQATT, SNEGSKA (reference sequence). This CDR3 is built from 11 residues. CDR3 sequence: CSAGSRETQYF. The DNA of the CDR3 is TGCAGTGCCGGGAGTAGAGAGACCCAGTACTTC.

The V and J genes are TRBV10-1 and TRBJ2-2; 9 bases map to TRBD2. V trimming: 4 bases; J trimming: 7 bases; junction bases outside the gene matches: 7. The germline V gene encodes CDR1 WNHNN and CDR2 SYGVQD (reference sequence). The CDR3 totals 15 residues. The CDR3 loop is CASSGQAGGGGELFF. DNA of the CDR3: TGCGCCAGCAGTGGACAAGCGGGAGGAGGCGGGGAGCTGTTTTTT.

CDR3 nucleotides: TGCAGTGCTTTGCGGAAAGAGACCCAGTACTTC. It yields the protein CSALRKETQYF. This chain connects TRBV20-1 to TRBJ2-5, with D hard to call. Trimming left V 5 bases short and J 3 bases short, with 7 bases between. CDR1 DFQATT and CDR2 SNEGSKA come from the germline V gene (reference sequence). The CDR3 has 11 residues.

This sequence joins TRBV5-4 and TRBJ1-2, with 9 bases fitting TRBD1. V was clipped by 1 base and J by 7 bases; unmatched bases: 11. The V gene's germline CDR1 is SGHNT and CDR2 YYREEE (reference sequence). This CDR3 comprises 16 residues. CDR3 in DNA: TGTGCCAGCAGCTTGTCCGTGGGGACAGGGAGGGGTGGCTACACCTTC. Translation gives CASSLSVGTGRGGYTF.

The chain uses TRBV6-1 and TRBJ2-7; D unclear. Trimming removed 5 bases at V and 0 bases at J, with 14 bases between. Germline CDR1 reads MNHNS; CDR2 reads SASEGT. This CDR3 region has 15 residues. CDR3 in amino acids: CASSRDTLSSYEQYF. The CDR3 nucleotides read TGTGCCAGCAGTCGTGACACCTTGAGCTCCTACGAGCAGTACTTC.

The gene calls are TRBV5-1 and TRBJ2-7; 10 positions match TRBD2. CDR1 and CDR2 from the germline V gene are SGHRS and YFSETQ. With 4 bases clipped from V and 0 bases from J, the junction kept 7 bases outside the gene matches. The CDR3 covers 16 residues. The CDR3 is CASSLLAGAGSYEQYF. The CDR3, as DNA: TGCGCCAGCAGCCTGCTAGCGGGGGCAGGCTCCTACGAGCAGTACTTC.

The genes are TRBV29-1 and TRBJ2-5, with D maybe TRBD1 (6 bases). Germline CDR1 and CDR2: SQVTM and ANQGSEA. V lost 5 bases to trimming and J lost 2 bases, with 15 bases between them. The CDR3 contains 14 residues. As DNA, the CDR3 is TGCAGCGTTCCCCTCGGGCAGGGGCAAGAGACCCAGTACTTC. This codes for CSVPLGQGQETQYF. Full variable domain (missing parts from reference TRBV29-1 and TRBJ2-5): SAVISQKPSRDICQRGTSLTIQCQVDSQVTMMFWYRQQPGQSLTLIATANQGSEATYESGFVIDKFPISRPNLTFSTLTVSNMSPEDSSIYLCSVPLGQGQETQYFGPGTRLLVL.

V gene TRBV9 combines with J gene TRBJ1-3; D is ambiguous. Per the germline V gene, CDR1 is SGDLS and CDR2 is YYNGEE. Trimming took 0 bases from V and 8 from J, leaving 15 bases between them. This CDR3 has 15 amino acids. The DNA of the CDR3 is TGTGCCAGCAGCGTAGCTGTCGGGTGGGAGTACACCATATATTTT. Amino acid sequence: CASSVAVGWEYTIYF. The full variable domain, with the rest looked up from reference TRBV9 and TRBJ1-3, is DSGVTQTPKHLITATGQRVTLRCSPRSGDLSVYWYQQSLDQGLQFLIQYYNGEERAKGNILERFSAQQFPDLHSELNLSSLELGDSALYFCASSVAVGWEYTIYFGEGSWLTVV.

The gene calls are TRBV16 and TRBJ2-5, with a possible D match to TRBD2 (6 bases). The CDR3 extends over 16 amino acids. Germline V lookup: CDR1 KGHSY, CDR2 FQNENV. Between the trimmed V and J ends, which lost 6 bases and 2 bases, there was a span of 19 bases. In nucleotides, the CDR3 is TGTGCCAGCAGTCCATCTGCCGGGACTGGGCAAGAGACCCAGTACTTC. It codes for CASSPSAGTGQETQYF.

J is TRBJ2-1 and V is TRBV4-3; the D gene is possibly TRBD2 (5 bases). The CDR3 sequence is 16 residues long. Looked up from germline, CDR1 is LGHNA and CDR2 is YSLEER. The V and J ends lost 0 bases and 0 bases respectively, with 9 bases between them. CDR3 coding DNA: TGCGCCAGCAGCCAAGATAGAGCGGACTCCTACAATGAGCAGTTCTTC. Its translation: CASSQDRADSYNEQFF.

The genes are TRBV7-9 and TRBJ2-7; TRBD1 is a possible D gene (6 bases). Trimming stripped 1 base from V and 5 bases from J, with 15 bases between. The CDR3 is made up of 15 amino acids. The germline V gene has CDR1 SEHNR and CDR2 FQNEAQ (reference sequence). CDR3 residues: CASSLVRLGQNEQYF. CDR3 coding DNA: TGTGCCAGCAGCTTAGTCCGACTTGGACAGAACGAGCAGTACTTC.

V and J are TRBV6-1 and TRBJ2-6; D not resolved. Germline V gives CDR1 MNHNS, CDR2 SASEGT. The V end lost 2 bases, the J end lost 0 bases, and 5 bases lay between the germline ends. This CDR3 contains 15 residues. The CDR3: CASSEFISGANVLTF. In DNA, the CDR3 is TGTGCCAGCAGTGAATTTATCTCTGGGGCCAACGTCCTGACTTTC.

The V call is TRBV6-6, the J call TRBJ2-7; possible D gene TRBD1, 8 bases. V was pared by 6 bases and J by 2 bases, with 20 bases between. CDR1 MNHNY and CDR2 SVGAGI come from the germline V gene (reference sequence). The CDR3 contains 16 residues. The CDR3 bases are TGTGCCAGCAGCCTAAGCGGACAGGGAGGGGCCTACGAGCAGTACTTC. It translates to CASSLSGQGGAYEQYF.

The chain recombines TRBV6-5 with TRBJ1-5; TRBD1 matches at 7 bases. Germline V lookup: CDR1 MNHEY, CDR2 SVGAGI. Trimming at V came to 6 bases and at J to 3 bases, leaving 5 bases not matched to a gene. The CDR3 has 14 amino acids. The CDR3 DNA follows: TGTGCCAGCAGCCTGGGACAGCACAATCAGCCCCAGCATTTT. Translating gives CASSLGQHNQPQHF.